Following are 11 T cell receptor beta chains from one sample sequenced in a study of beta chain features in type 1 diabetes. Investigators reverse transcribed all isolated RNA, so they sequenced expressed TCRB transcripts. Sequencing used immunoSEQ multiplex PCR; TCRdb keeps in-frame clones, though not all of them. The sample contains 360,000 or so clones, 20% of which appear only once. The source material was naive CD4+ T cells from blood. The receptors come from a woman younger than 35 in good health.

The gene calls are TRBV4-1 and TRBJ2-7, with D tentatively TRBD2 (5 bases). This CDR3 region has 15 residues. Germline CDR1 reads MGHRA; CDR2 reads YSYEKL. V gave up 4 bases and J gave up 2 bases, with 15 bases separating them. CDR3 DNA sequence: TGCGCCAGCAGCCGAGAGTACGGGATACCCTACGAGCAGTACTTC. Protein product: CASSREYGIPYEQYF.

This clone has a handful of counts. The chain carries TRBV6-5 and TRBJ2-7; 7 positions agree with TRBD1. CDR3 size: 14 residues. Losses at the gene ends were 6 bases for V and 2 bases for J; bases not matched to a gene: 7. Germline V gene lookup returns CDR1 MNHEY and CDR2 SVGAGI. CDR3 in amino acids: CASRYRTGTYEQYF. The CDR3 DNA sequence: TGTGCCAGCAGATACAGGACAGGCACCTACGAGCAGTACTTC.

This rearrangement joins TRBV15 to TRBJ2-7; 8 bases are shared with TRBD1. V lost 4 bases to trimming and J lost 6 bases; unmatched junction nucleotides: 8. The CDR3 consists of 14 residues. CDR1 and CDR2 from the germline V gene are LNHNV and YYDKDF (reference sequence). The CDR3 loop is CATSKDRENAEQYF. The CDR3, as DNA: TGTGCCACCAGCAAGGACAGGGAGAATGCCGAGCAGTACTTC.

V is TRBV9 and J is TRBJ1-1; possibly TRBD1 for D (6 bases). CDR3 size: 13 residues. The V gene lost 0 bases and the J gene lost 11 bases, with 14 bases spanning the gap. Germline CDR1 SGDLS, CDR2 YYNGEE. In nucleotides, the CDR3 is TGTGCCAGCAGCGTAGGGGGGGGGACACCGGCTTTCTTT. The encoded protein is CASSVGGGTPAFF.

This clone was counted only a few times. The DNA of the CDR3 is TGTGCCAGCTCACCACCGGGGACTGTCTACAATGAGCAGTTCTTC. As protein: CASSPPGTVYNEQFF. This sequence joins TRBV18 and TRBJ2-1; possibly TRBD2 for D (6 bases). In germline, CDR1 is KGHSH, CDR2 LQKENI. Trimming left V 0 bases short and J 3 bases short, with 9 bases between. CDR3 length equals 15 residues.

This chain uses TRBV6-6 with TRBJ2-7; 8 bases align to TRBD1. The CDR3 runs to 16 residues. Per the germline V gene, CDR1 is MNHNY and CDR2 is SVGAGI (reference sequence). J lost 4 bases, V lost 2 bases, and 10 bases had no gene match. DNA for the CDR3: TGTGCCAGCAGTTACGGATTTGGACAGGGCGGGTACGAGCAGTACTTC. Protein sequence: CASSYGFGQGGYEQYF.

This clone was seen only a few times. V is TRBV30 and J is TRBJ1-2; maybe TRBD1 (6 bases). Per germline, CDR1 GTSNPN and CDR2 SVGIG (reference sequence). The V gene lost 3 bases and the J gene lost 3 bases, with 11 bases spanning the gap. This CDR3 has 13 residues. In DNA form, the CDR3 reads TGTGCCTGGAGAGGTGGGGGCGACTATGGCTACACCTTC. This codes for CAWRGGGDYGYTF.

V and J are TRBV18 and TRBJ2-1, with a possible D match to TRBD2 (5 bases). Trimming shortened V by 2 bases and J by 8 bases, and 13 bases separated the two germline ends. The germline V gene encodes CDR1 KGHSH and CDR2 LQKENI. The CDR3 length is 14 residues. Written as DNA, the CDR3 is TGTGCCAGCTCACCAACGTCAGGAGGCGATGAGCAGTTCTTC. It yields the protein CASSPTSGGDEQFF.

V and J are TRBV6-5 and TRBJ2-4, with TRBD2 matching 9 bases. The CDR3 is 16 amino acids. The germline V gene encodes CDR1 MNHEY and CDR2 SVGAGI. After removal of 0 bases from V and 6 bases from J, the junction contained 6 bases not matched to a gene. This chain's CDR3 is CASSYSGAGGRNIQYF. Here the CDR3 DNA reads TGTGCCAGCAGTTACTCAGGGGCGGGGGGGAGAAACATTCAGTACTTC.

This clone has a handful of counts. This chain joins TRBV9 and TRBJ2-5; the match to TRBD2 covers 13 bases. CDR3 size: 18 residues. V was clipped by 4 bases and J by 4 bases; unmatched bases: 13. The germline V gene encodes CDR1 SGDLS and CDR2 YYNGEE. In DNA, the CDR3 is TGTGCCAGCAGCATGGGTGGACTAGCGGGAGAAAGGCCAGAGACCCAGTACTTC. Translation: CASSMGGLAGERPETQYF.

This clone was seen more than once but under ten times. The rearrangement links TRBV4-2 to TRBJ1-2; TRBD1 is a possible D gene (5 bases). The germline V gene encodes CDR1 LGHNA and CDR2 YNFKEQ. The CDR3 totals 14 residues. V was cut by 1 base and J by 2 bases, with 8 bases left in between. The DNA for the CDR3 is TGTGCCAGCAGCCAAGTTGCAGGGAACTATGGCTACACCTTC. This translates into CASSQVAGNYGYTF.